The TCR beta chain described here comes from a study of T cell responses to AZD1222 COVID-19 vaccine. Findings and limits, study-wide: Donors were chiefly white British, with a greater number of females, and clonal diversity was perhaps underestimated. The study found vaccine-associated CD4 TCRs spanning spike, dominant at 160-218 and 743-854.

Of note for this clone: Its specificity is unknown.

Some clones are missing from TCRdb's copy, which holds only in-frame ones; the method was immunoSEQ multiplex PCR. Of some 150,000 clones listed, approximately 94% are singletons. V lost 5 bases and J lost 5; bases outside the gene matches: 2. CDR1 MNHEY and CDR2 SVGAGI come from the germline V gene. The CDR3 has 12 residues. The TCR comes from an adult in good health. Sequencing was performed on peripheral blood, taken on day 0 of AZD1222 vaccination. This rearrangement joins TRBV6-5 to TRBJ1-2; TRBD1 aligns across 7 bases. CDR3 nucleotides: TGTGCCAGCAGTCCAGGGGGGTATGGCTACACCTTC. Its translation is CASSPGGYGYTF.